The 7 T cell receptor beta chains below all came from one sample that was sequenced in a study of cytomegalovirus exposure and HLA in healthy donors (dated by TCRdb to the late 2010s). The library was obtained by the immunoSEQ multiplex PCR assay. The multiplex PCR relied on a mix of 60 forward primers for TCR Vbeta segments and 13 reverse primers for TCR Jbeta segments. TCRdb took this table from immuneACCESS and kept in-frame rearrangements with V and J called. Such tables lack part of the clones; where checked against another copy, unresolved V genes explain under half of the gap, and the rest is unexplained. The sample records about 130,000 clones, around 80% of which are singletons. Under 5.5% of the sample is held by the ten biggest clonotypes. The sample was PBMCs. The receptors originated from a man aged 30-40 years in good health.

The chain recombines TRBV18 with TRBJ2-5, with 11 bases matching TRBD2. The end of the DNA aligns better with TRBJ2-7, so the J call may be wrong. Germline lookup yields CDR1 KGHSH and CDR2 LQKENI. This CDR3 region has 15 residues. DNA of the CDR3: TGTGCCAGCCCCCGGACTAGCGGGCTTCTCTACGAGCAGTACTTC. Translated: CASPRTSGLLYEQYF.

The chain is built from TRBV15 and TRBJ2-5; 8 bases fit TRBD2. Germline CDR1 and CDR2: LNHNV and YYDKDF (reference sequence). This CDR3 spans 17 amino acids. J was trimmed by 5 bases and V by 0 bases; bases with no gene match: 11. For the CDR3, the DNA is TGTGCCACCAGCAGAGATCTGGGGCGGGGGGCGCAGGAGACCCAGTACTTC. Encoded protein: CATSRDLGRGAQETQYF.

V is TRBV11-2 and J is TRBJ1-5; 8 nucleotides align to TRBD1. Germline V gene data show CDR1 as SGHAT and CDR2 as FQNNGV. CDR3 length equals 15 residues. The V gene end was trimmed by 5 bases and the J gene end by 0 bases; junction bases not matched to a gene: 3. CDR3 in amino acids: CASSLTGVSNQPQHF. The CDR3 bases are TGTGCCAGCAGCCTGACAGGGGTTAGCAATCAGCCCCAGCATTTT.

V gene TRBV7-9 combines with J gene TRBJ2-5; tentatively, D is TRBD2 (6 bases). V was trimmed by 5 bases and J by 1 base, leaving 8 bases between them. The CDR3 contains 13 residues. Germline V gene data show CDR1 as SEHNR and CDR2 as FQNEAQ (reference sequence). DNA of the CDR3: TGTGCCAGCAGCCCCGGGAGCCAAGAGACCCAGTACTTC. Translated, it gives CASSPGSQETQYF. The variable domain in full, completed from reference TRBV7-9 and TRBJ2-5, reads DTGVSQNPRHKITKRGQNVTFRCDPISEHNRLYWYRQTLGQGPEFLTYFQNEAQLEKSRLLSDRFSAERPKGSFSTLEIQRTEQGDSAMYLCASSPGSQETQYFGPGTRLLVL.

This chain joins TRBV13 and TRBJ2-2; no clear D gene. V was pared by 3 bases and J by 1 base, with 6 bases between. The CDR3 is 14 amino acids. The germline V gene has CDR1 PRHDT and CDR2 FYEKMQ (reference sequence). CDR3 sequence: CASSFNRNTGELFF. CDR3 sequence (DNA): TGTGCCAGCAGCTTCAACAGGAACACCGGGGAGCTGTTTTTT.

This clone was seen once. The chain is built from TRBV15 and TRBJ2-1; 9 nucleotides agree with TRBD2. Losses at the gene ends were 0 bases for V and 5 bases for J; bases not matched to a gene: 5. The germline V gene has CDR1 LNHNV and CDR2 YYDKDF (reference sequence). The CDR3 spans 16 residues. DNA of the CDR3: TGTGCCACCAGCAGAGATCCAGCGGGAGGTCACAATGAGCAGTTCTTC. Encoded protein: CATSRDPAGGHNEQFF.

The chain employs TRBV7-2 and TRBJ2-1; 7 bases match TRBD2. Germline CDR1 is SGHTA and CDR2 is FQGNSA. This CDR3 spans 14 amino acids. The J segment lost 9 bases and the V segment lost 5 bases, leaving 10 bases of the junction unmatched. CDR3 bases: TGTGCCAGCAGCACTTGGGAGGGCCAGGGTGAGCAGTTCTTC. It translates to CASSTWEGQGEQFF.